Detailed here is one T cell receptor beta chain. There is no known antigen for this receptor. Per-nucleotide qualities are absent, and no much larger clonotype sits a single base away. TCRbeta CDR3 regions were amplified from genomic DNA by means of the immunoSEQ Assay, a bias-controlled multiplex PCR. In the source study's methods: Within the assay, amplification of reference gene primers was used to estimate how many nucleated cells each sample contained. To quantify the absolute abundance of each unique TCRbeta CDR3 rearrangement, sequence reads were collapsed and filtered. Productive Simpson clonality was computed per sample as the square root of Simpson's diversity index over productive rearrangements. The source is immuneACCESS, and TCRdb retained only in-frame sequences with V and J called. Part of the clones is not carried over; for the studies checked, unresolved V genes explain less than half of this, and the remainder is unexplained. The V and J calls and the clone size are those of that table, but D and trimming were determined from the DNA. For this sample the table gives fewer than 350,000 clones, of which roughly 90% were detected only once. The ten largest account for approximately 5% of the sample.

Reading the germline V gene gives CDR1 SGHDT and CDR2 YYEEEE. The CDR3 runs 15 residues from the cysteine to the phenylalanine. Kept here is only the CDR3 DNA, which spans 45 bases and is read in frame from base 1. Clipping removes 3 bases from V and 4 bases from J, with 4 as the unmatched junction base count. These data come from a study of blood T cell repertoires in COVID-19 (dated by TCRdb to 2019 to 2021). Background for the entire study: Collaborator samples came from the United States, Italy and Spain and covered acute and convalescent phases of COVID-19. The material from the prospective study consisted of cDNA or gDNA derived from T cells, B-cell-depleted T cells, or PBMCs. The dataset comprised deeply sampled blood TCRbeta repertoires from subjects exposed to, actively infected with, or recovered from COVID-19. The repertoires were released in a freely available public database intended as a resource for research on the immune response to SARS-CoV-2. The samples were drawn from the first 160 participants of the ongoing ImmuneRACE study and from more than 1,000 subjects provided by 6 global collaborators. A de-identified subject ID, COVID-19 status, age in years and sex were almost always included in the sample metadata. Where available, HLA class I and class II types were taken from metadata supplied by the sample provider and were not determined by assay-based typing. Points the paper makes about the study in general: How much clinical and demographic metadata was included differed by source and by participant, and the metadata was provided uncurated.

Participants in the prospective study were enrolled through a virtual design, were aged roughly 18 to 90 years, and lived in about 25 United States geographic areas. Cohort assignment in the prospective study relied on participant-reported clinical history from a screening survey and a study questionnaire. Recovered participants in ImmuneRACE Cohort 3 were defined by two consecutive negative NP/OP PCR tests, clearance by a healthcare professional, or resolution of symptoms. In the prospective study, whole blood, serum and a nasopharyngeal or oropharyngeal swab were collected from each participant by mobile phlebotomists. Prospective study participants could optionally give additional blood draws and questionnaires over an approximately two-month period. Before DNA extraction, blood samples from the prospective study were shipped at room temperature or frozen.

This sequence uses TRBV5-6 and TRBJ2-5; 12 of the junction bases match TRBD2. The sample was PBMCs or T cells enriched from blood (not recorded which). The TCR originated in a man aged 55 to 70 who had recovered from COVID-19. The bases read TGTGCCAGCAGCTCTAGCGGGAGGGCCGGAGAGACCCAGTACTTC. Its coded protein is CASSSSGRAGETQYF. Outside the CDR3, residues come from the reference TRBV5-6 and TRBJ2-5 proteins, so the full variable domain is: DAGVTQSPTHLIKTRGQQVTLRCSPKSGHDTVSWYQQALGQGPQFIFQYYEEEERQRGNFPDRFSGHQFPNYSSELNVNALLLGDSALYLCASSSSGRAGETQYFGPGTRLLVL.